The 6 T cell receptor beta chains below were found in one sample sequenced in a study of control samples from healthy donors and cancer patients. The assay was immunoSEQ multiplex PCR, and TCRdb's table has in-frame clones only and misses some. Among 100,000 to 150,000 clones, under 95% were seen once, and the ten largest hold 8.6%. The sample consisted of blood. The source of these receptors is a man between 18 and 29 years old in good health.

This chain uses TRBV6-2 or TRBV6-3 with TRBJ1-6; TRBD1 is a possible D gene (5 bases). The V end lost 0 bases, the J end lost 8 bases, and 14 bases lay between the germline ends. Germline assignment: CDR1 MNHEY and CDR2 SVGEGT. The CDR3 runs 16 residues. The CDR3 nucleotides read TGTGCCAGCAGTTACTCGAGACAGCCCGTGTATTCACCCCTCCACTTT. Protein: CASSYSRQPVYSPLHF.

CDR3 DNA sequence: TGTGCCAGCAGTTTGAACAGGGGCAATCAGCCCCAGCATTTT. Its translation: CASSLNRGNQPQHF. The chain employs TRBV27 and TRBJ1-5; D perhaps matches TRBD1 (6 bases). This CDR3 contains 14 residues. V lost 3 bases and J 2 bases, leaving 8 bases between the germline ends. Germline values: CDR1 MNHEY, CDR2 SMNVEV (reference sequence).

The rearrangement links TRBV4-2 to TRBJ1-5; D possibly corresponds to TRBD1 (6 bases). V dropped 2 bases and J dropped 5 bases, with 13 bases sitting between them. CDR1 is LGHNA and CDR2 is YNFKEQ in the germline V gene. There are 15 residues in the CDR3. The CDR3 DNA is TGTGCCAGCAGCCAATCGGGGGGCCTCGATCAGCCCCAGCATTTT. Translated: CASSQSGGLDQPQHF.

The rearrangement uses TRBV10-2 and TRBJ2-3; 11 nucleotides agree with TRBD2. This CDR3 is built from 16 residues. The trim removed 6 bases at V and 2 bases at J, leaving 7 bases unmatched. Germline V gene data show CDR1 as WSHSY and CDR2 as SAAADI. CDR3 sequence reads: CASSILAGAPTDTQYF. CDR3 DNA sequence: TGCGCCAGCAGCATACTAGCGGGGGCCCCCACAGATACGCAGTATTTT.

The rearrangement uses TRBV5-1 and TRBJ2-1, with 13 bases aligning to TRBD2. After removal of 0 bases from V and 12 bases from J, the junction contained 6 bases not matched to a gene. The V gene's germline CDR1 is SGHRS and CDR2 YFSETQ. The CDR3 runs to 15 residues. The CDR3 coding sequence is TGCGCCAGCAGCTTGGTTGGGACTAGCGGGGAGCGGCAGTTCTTC. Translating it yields CASSLVGTSGERQFF.

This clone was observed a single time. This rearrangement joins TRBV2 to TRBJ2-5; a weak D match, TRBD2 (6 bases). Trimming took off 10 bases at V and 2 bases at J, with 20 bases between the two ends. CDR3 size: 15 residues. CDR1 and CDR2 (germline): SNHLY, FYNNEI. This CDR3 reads CATTTTSLIQETQYF. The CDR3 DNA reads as TGTGCCACGACGACTACTAGCTTAATACAAGAGACCCAGTACTTC.